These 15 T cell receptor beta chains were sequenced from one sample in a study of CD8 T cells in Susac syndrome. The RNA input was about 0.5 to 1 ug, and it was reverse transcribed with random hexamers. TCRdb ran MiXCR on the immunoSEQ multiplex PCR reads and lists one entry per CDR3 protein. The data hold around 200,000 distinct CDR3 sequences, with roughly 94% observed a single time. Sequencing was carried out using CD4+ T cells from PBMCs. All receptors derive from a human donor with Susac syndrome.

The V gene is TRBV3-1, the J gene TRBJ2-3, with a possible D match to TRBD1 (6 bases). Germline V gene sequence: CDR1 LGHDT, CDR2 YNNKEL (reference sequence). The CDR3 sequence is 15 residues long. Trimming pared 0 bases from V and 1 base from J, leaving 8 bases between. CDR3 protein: CASSQDRQGTDTQYF. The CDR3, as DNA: TGTGCCAGCAGCCAAGATCGACAGGGCACAGATACGCAGTATTTT.

The CDR3 protein is CASSELYSGNTIYF. The DNA for the CDR3 is TGTGCCAGCAGTGAGTTATACTCTGGAAACACCATATATTTT. The V call is TRBV6-1, the J call TRBJ1-3; D uncertain. In germline, CDR1 is MNHNS, CDR2 SASEGT. The CDR3 is 14 amino acids. V dropped 3 bases and J dropped 0 bases, with 6 bases sitting between them.

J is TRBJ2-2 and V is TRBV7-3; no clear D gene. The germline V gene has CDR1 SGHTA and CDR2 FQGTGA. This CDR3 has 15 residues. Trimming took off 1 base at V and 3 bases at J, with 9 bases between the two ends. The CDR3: CASSLRADYTGELFF. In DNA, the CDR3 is TGTGCCAGCAGCTTAAGGGCAGACTACACCGGGGAGCTGTTTTTT.

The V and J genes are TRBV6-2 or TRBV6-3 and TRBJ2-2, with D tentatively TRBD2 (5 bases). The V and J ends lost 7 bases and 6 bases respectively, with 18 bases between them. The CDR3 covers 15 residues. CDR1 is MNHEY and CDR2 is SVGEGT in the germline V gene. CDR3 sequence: CASTLWSEGAGELFF. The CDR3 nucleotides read TGTGCCAGCACGCTCTGGAGTGAGGGAGCCGGGGAGCTGTTTTTT.

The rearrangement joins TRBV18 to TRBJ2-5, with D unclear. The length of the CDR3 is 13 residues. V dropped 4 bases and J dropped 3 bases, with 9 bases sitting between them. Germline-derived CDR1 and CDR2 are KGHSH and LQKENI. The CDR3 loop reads CASSRSIEETQYF. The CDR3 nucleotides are TGTGCCAGCTCACGTTCGATAGAAGAGACCCAGTACTTC. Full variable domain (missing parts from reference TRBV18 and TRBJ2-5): NAGVMQNPRHLVRRRGQEARLRCSPMKGHSHVYWYRQLPEEGLKFMVYLQKENIIDESGMPKERFSAEFPKEGPSILRIQQVVRGDSAAYFCASSRSIEETQYFGPGTRLLVL.

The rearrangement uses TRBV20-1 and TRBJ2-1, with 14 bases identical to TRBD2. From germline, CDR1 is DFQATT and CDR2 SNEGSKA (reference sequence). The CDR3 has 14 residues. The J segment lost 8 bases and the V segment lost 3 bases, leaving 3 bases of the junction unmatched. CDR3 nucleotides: TGCAGTGCTAGTGGGGGACTAGCGGGAGATGAGCAGTTCTTC. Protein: CSASGGLAGDEQFF.

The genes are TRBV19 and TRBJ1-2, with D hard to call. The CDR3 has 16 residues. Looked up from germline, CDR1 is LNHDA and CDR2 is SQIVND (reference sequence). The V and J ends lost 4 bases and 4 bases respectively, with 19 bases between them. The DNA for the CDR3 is TGTGCCAGTAGTACTTCAACTCGACGGAGTACCTATGGCTACACCTTC. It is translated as CASSTSTRRSTYGYTF.

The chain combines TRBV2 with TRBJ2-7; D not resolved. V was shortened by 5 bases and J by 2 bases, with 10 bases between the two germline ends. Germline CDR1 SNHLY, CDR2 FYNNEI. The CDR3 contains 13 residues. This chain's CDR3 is CASSLGQPYEQYF. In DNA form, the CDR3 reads TGTGCCAGCAGTTTGGGCCAGCCCTACGAGCAGTACTTC.

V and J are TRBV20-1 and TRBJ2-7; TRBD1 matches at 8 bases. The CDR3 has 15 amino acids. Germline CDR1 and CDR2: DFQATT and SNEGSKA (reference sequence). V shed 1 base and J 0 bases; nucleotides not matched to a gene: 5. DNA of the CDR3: TGCAGTGCTAGAGCGGGACAGGCAAGCTCCTACGAGCAGTACTTC. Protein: CSARAGQASSYEQYF.

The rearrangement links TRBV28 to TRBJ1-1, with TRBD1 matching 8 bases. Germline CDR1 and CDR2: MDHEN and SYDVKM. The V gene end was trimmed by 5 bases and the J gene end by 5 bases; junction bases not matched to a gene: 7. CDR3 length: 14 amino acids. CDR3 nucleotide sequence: TGTGCCAGCAGTATCCGGACAGGGCGGACTGAAGCTTTCTTT. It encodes CASSIRTGRTEAFF.

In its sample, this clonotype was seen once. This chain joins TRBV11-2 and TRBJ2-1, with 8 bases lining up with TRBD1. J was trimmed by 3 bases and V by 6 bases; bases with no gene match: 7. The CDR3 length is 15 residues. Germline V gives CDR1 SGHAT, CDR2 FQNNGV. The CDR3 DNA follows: TGTGCCAGCAGTTCTAACAGGGGGAACTACAATGAGCAGTTCTTC. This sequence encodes CASSSNRGNYNEQFF.

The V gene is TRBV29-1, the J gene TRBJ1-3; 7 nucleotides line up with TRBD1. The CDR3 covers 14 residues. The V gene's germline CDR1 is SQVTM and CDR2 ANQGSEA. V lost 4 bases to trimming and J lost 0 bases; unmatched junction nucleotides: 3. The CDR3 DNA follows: TGCAGCGTTGGGACAGGAAACTCTGGAAACACCATATATTTT. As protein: CSVGTGNSGNTIYF.

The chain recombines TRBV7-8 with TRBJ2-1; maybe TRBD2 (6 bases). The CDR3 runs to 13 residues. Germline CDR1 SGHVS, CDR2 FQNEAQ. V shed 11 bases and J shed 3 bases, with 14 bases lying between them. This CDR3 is CAGSAGNYNEQFF. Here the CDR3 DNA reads TGTGCCGGTAGCGCGGGAAACTACAATGAGCAGTTCTTC.

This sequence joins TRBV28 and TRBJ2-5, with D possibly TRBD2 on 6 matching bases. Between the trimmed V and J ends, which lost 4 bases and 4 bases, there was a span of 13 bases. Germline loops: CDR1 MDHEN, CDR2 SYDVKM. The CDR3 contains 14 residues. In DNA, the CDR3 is TGTGCCAGCAGTTGGAACGAGGGAGGAGAGACCCAGTACTTC. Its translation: CASSWNEGGETQYF.

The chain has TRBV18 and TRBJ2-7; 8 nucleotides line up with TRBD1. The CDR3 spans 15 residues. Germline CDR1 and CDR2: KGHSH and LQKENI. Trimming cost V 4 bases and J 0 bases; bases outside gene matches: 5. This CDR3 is CASSRTGTGSYEQYF. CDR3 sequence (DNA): TGTGCCAGCTCACGCACCGGGACAGGCTCCTACGAGCAGTACTTC.